This TCR beta chain came from a study of T-cell reconstitution after alpha-beta-depleted transplantation in children. TCRbeta library preparation incorporated unique molecular identifiers. TCRdb re-derived calls from the PCR reads in MiXCR, one entry per CDR3 protein. The sample includes about 640,000 distinct CDR3 sequences, approximately 13% of them seen just once. This TCR was sampled from a male patient under 18 who had a stem cell transplant for acute myeloid leukemia, so the T cells may come from the graft donor. The material was PBMCs, mostly from graft donor cells, obtained 360 days after TCRalphabeta/CD19-depleted stem cell transplant.

The CDR3 reads CASSIQGRANEQFF. In DNA form, the CDR3 reads TGTGCCAGTAGTATTCAGGGAAGGGCAAATGAGCAGTTCTTC. This rearrangement joins TRBV19 to TRBJ2-1, with a weak D call TRBD1 (5 bases). The CDR3 spans 14 residues. Germline CDR1 reads LNHDA; CDR2 reads SQIVND (reference sequence). V lost 3 bases, J lost 7 bases, and 13 bases lay in between.